This TCR beta chain originates from a study of patients and donors after allogeneic stem cell transplantation. TCRdb fed the RT-PCR reads into MiXCR, producing one record per CDR3 protein. The table lists about a million distinct CDR3 sequences, about 20% of them singletons. The sequence was obtained from a human donor who was either an allogeneic HSCT recipient or a stem cell or donor lymphocyte infusion donor (not recorded which). It is not recorded whose cells these are; they may come from a transplant donor. Sequenced material: blood, either unsorted or a sorted T cell fraction (not recorded which).

Written as DNA, the CDR3 is TGTGCCAGCAGTGAATTCGAGGGGCGCGAGCAGTACTTC. As protein: CASSEFEGREQYF. The chain carries TRBV25-1 and TRBJ2-7, with D perhaps being TRBD1 or TRBD2 (5 bases each). The CDR3 totals 13 residues. CDR1 and CDR2 (germline): MGHDK, SYGVNS. V was cut by 1 base and J by 6 bases, with 10 bases left in between.